These T cell receptor beta chains were read from a single sample in a study of T-cell memory formation after mild COVID-19. TCRdb re-analysed the 5' RACE reads in MiXCR, keeping a single row per CDR3 protein. Here the sample spans almost 35,000 distinct CDR3 sequences, 7.5% to 8% being singletons. Sample: PBMCs or a T cell subset sorted from them (not recorded which). These receptors were taken from a man aged 18 to 29 who had mild COVID-19 (a few samples of this study predate the infection). Cell type and time point are not known. Each CDR3 is given with its conserved first and last residue. A D gene is named only where the DNA matches it firmly. Clone size is shown for a subset of rows, as once, few, many or a class of expanded clone.

-	TRBV6-2/TRBV6-3	-	TRBJ2-3	CASHGAGDTQYF	TGTGCCAGCCATGGGGCCGGAGATACGCAGTATTTT
-	TRBV4-3	few	TRBJ1-6	CASSQAGLVSPLHF	TGCGCCAGCAGCCAGGCGGGATTAGTATCACCCCTCCACTTT
-	TRBV15	many	TRBJ2-5	CATSRVAEETQYF	TGTGCCACCAGCAGAGTTGCGGAAGAGACCCAGTACTTC
-	TRBV5-6	many	TRBJ1-2	CASSPGQMNGYTF	TGTGCCAGCAGCCCCGGACAGATGAATGGCTACACCTTC
-	TRBV7-9	-	TRBJ1-2	CASSLVPSPGYTF	TGTGCCAGCAGCTTAGTGCCCTCCCCCGGCTACACCTTC
-	TRBV19	-	TRBJ1-1	CASKNPQVSGAGTEAFF	TGTGCCAGTAAAAATCCACAGGTCTCGGGGGCTGGGACTGAAGCTTTCTTT
-	TRBV27	-	TRBJ1-4	CASSLMSAQAKEKLFF	TGTGCCAGCAGTTTAATGTCCGCCCAAGCGAAGGAAAAACTGTTTTTT
-	TRBV2	many	TRBJ2-1	CASPPGQDPGEQFF	TGTGCCAGCCCCCCGGGACAAGACCCTGGTGAGCAGTTCTTC
-	TRBV9	few	TRBJ2-3	CASSALNTDTQYF	TGTGCCAGCAGCGCTCTCAACACAGATACGCAGTATTTT
-	TRBV5-1	many	TRBJ2-3	CASSFLDRRSSTDTQYF	TGCGCCAGCAGCTTCCTAGACAGGCGGTCTAGCACAGATACGCAGTATTTT
-	TRBV5-4	many	TRBJ2-5	CASSLPYEETQYF	TGTGCCAGCAGCTTGCCGTACGAAGAGACCCAGTACTTC